What follows describes a single T cell receptor beta chain. Antigen unknown. This entry comes from a study of PD-1 blockade in classical Hodgkin lymphoma. Regarding time point: cycle 4 day 1 (C4D1), after more than 5 weeks of nivolumab. No patient escaped relapse after autologous stem cell transplantation, and brentuximab vedotin exposure varied. Study-wide results and caveats: Patients starting nivolumab under 1 year after ASCT were excluded.

The repertoire was sequenced with immunoSEQ multiplex PCR; TCRdb's copy has only in-frame clones and lacks some. In the table there are some 21,000 clones, roughly 85% of which are singletons. The source material was peripheral blood mononuclear cells (PBMCs), sampled before the fourth cycle of nivolumab. This TCR was recovered from a human donor with classical Hodgkin lymphoma.

The DNA for the CDR3 is TGTGCCAGCAGCTTAGAGAGGACAGGGACTAATTCACCCCTCCACTTT. This gives the protein CASSLERTGTNSPLHF. V usage is TRBV7-2 and J usage is TRBJ1-6, with TRBD1 matching 8 bases. V was pared by 1 base and J by 6 bases, with 5 bases of the junction left unmatched. Germline CDR1 and CDR2: SGHTA and FQGNSA. This CDR3 contains 16 residues.